This TCR beta chain was sequenced in a study of T cells in Graves' hyperthyroidism and ophthalmopathy. Diagnostic decisions used clinical symptoms, serum thyroxine and TRAb, thyroid ultrasound and orbital computed tomography. The PBMCs studied were ones that came from roughly 9.4 ml fresh peripheral blood. This clonotype appeared many times. Its specificity is not known. Points from the study as a whole: Blood also carried most thyroid clonotypes expanded above 0.001.

V shed 3 bases and J 3 bases; nucleotides not matched to a gene: 5. Germline CDR1 is KGHSH and CDR2 is LQKENI. The CDR3 is 15 amino acids. Amplified regions were TCR beta CDR3 sequences from RNA transcripts. TCR CDR3 underwent first-round RT-PCR with the HTBI primer set. Via MiXCR, TCRdb re-called the multiplex PCR reads, giving one row per CDR3 protein. The table includes about 600,000 distinct CDR3 sequences, roughly a sixth detected once. V and J are TRBV18 and TRBJ2-1; TRBD1 matches 7 bases. The specimen was blood. The origin of this receptor is a woman between 40 and 55 years old with Graves' ophthalmopathy. In DNA, the CDR3 is TGTGCCAGCTCACCGCGACAGGGAAACTACAATGAGCAGTTCTTC. Translating gives CASSPRQGNYNEQFF.